The 13 T cell receptor beta chains listed next were all sequenced from one sample in a study of blood T cell repertoires in COVID-19. Clones were sequenced by immunoSEQ multiplex PCR, and TCRdb holds only the in-frame ones, with some missing. The sample has around 50,000 clones, 80% to 90% seen once. Sequenced: peripheral blood. Source of these receptors: a human donor in a cohort sampled during active COVID-19.

The V gene is TRBV6-1, the J gene TRBJ1-1; no clear D. The CDR3 consists of 16 residues. Germline V gene lookup returns CDR1 MNHNS and CDR2 SASEGT. V was shortened by 2 bases and J by 1 base, with 14 bases between the two germline ends. This CDR3 reads CASSEPPGLPNTEAFF. In DNA form, the CDR3 reads TGTGCCAGCAGTGAACCCCCCGGACTGCCGAACACTGAAGCTTTCTTT.

The chain links TRBV30 to TRBJ2-7; 11 nucleotides agree with TRBD2. J gave up 4 bases and V 8 bases, and 7 bases lay outside the gene matches. CDR3 size: 13 residues. Germline CDR1 is GTSNPN and CDR2 is SVGIG (reference sequence). CDR3 protein: CAGSGTSGYEQYF. In DNA, the CDR3 is TGTGCCGGCTCCGGGACTAGCGGATACGAGCAGTACTTC. Looking up the rest from reference TRBV30 and TRBJ2-7 gives the full variable domain: SQTIHQWPATLVQPVGSPLSLECTVEGTSNPNLYWYRQAAGRGLQLLFYSVGIGQISSEVPQNLSASRPQDRQFILSSKKLLLSDSGFYLCAGSGTSGYEQYFGPGTRLTVT.

This clone was found once. The J gene is TRBJ2-5, the V gene TRBV6-1, with TRBD2 matching over 9 bases. This CDR3 spans 15 amino acids. The V gene end was trimmed by 0 bases and the J gene end by 4 bases; junction bases not matched to a gene: 3. CDR1 is MNHNS, CDR2 SASEGT, per germline. CDR3 in amino acids: CASSEAGAGGETQYF. CDR3 nucleotide sequence: TGTGCCAGCAGTGAAGCTGGAGCGGGAGGAGAGACCCAGTACTTC.

The V and J genes are TRBV29-1 and TRBJ1-2, with 10 bases matching TRBD1. Germline CDR1 reads SQVTM; CDR2 reads ANQGSEA. The V gene end was trimmed by 6 bases and the J gene end by 2 bases; junction bases not matched to a gene: 9. The CDR3 contains 15 residues. The CDR3 is CSVVSGQGLNYGYTF. CDR3 nucleotide sequence: TGCAGCGTAGTCTCGGGACAGGGGCTAAACTATGGCTACACCTTC.

The rearrangement links TRBV7-9 to TRBJ1-2; a weak D match, TRBD1 (5 bases). V was trimmed by 0 bases and J by 8 bases, leaving 10 bases between them. Germline V gene data show CDR1 as SEHNR and CDR2 as FQNEAQ (reference sequence). CDR3 size: 13 residues. The CDR3 spells CASSLAQGEGYTF. In DNA, the CDR3 is TGTGCCAGCAGCTTAGCCCAGGGCGAGGGCTACACCTTC.

The J gene is TRBJ1-1, the V gene TRBV28; 8 bases match TRBD1. This CDR3 region has 14 residues. From germline, CDR1 is MDHEN and CDR2 SYDVKM. Unmatched junction bases numbered 4, after V lost 5 bases and J lost 2 bases. The CDR3 DNA reads as TGTGCCAGCAGTCGACAGGGGAGAAACACTGAAGCTTTCTTT. It specifies CASSRQGRNTEAFF. The whole variable domain, remainder taken from reference TRBV28 and TRBJ1-1, is DVKVTQSSRYLVKRTGEKVFLECVQDMDHENMFWYRQDPGLGLRLIYFSYDVKMKEKGDIPEGYSVSREKKERFSLILESASTNQTSMYLCASSRQGRNTEAFFGQGTRLTVV.

The genes are TRBV6-2 or TRBV6-3 and TRBJ2-7, with TRBD1 as a possible D gene (6 bases). V lost 5 bases and J lost 3, with 11 bases in between. The V gene's germline CDR1 is MNHEY and CDR2 SVGEGT. The CDR3 totals 13 residues. The CDR3 coding sequence is TGTGCCAGCAGTGCTAACAGGGTCTACGAGCAGTACTTC. This sequence encodes CASSANRVYEQYF.

The chain has TRBV28 and TRBJ2-1; D may be TRBD2 (6 bases). CDR1 is MDHEN and CDR2 is SYDVKM in the germline V gene. Trimming left V 3 bases short and J 1 base short, with 13 bases between. This CDR3 is 16 amino acids long. As DNA, the CDR3 is TGTGCCAGCAGTTTTACAGGCCGGGGGTCCTACAATGAGCAGTTCTTC. This encodes CASSFTGRGSYNEQFF.

This chain uses TRBV6-2 or TRBV6-3 with TRBJ2-2; D remains unclear. Germline loops: CDR1 MNHEY, CDR2 SVGEGT. V dropped 6 bases and J dropped 7 bases, with 6 bases sitting between them. The CDR3 totals 11 residues. The CDR3 region is CASSHSGELFF. In DNA form, the CDR3 reads TGTGCCAGCAGCCACAGCGGGGAGCTGTTTTTT.

The V call is TRBV10-1, the J call TRBJ2-1; D not resolved. The CDR3 is made up of 15 amino acids. The V and J ends lost 6 bases and 0 bases respectively, with 12 bases between them. CDR1 is WNHNN and CDR2 is SYGVQD in the germline V gene (reference sequence). For the CDR3, the DNA is TGCGCCAGCAGCAACAGAATTAGCTCCTACAATGAGCAGTTCTTC. Translation gives CASSNRISSYNEQFF.

The chain employs TRBV2 and TRBJ1-5; 8 bases fit TRBD1. The CDR3 runs 15 residues. The germline V gene encodes CDR1 SNHLY and CDR2 FYNNEI. V shed 4 bases, J shed 1 base, and the junction held 3 bases outside the gene matches. The CDR3 sequence: CASSGTGRSNQPQHF. CDR3 nucleotides: TGTGCCAGCAGTGGGACAGGGAGGAGCAATCAGCCCCAGCATTTT.

This clone was seen a single time. This chain links TRBV10-3 with TRBJ2-1, with 8 bases matching TRBD2. This CDR3 contains 14 residues. After removal of 7 bases from V and 5 bases from J, the junction contained 7 bases not matched to a gene. Germline V CDR1 and CDR2: ENHRY, SYGVKD. CDR3 amino acids: CAINFGTSHNEQFF. The CDR3 coding sequence is TGTGCCATCAACTTCGGGACTAGTCACAATGAGCAGTTCTTC.

The chain joins TRBV4-3 to TRBJ2-7; D is possibly TRBD2 (7 bases). CDR3 length equals 16 residues. Trimming took 3 bases from V and 3 from J, leaving 18 bases between them. Germline V gene sequence: CDR1 LGHNA, CDR2 YSLEER. The CDR3 region has the DNA TGCGCCAGCAGCCACGGCCGGGGGGCCTTGTTCTACGAGCAGTACTTC. Amino acids: CASSHGRGALFYEQYF.